This entry describes one T cell receptor (beta chain). Its binding antigen is unknown. Base quality data are lacking; no much larger clone is found one base away. With the immunoSEQ assay, which is a bias-controlled multiplex PCR relying on V- and J-specific primers, TCR beta CDR3 regions were amplified from genomic DNA. In a second PCR step, a proprietary barcode and Illumina adapter sequences were attached to the CDR3 amplicons. An Illumina MiSeq instrument was used for sequencing of the CDR3 libraries. The study's own analysis went as follows. Export and quality control were performed with immunoSEQ Analyzer 3.0, and downstream analyses were performed with R Bioconductor and Immunarch. Only productive rearrangements in the normalized downsampled data set went into calculating the repertoire metrics. Clonotypes larger than 5 templates in the normalized cohort were defined as pathologically expanded. The Inverse Simpson Index served as the measure of repertoire diversity. To capture all clonotypes, CMV-specificity analyses were performed on the non-normalized data set. TCRdb took this table from immuneACCESS and kept in-frame rearrangements with V and J called. Such tables lack part of the clones; where checked against another copy, unresolved V genes explain under half of the gap, and the rest is unexplained. That table supplies the V and J calls and clone size; D and trimming were determined from the DNA. In this sample the table shows approximately 3,800 clones, 76% of which occur a single time. Together, the top ten hold nearly 35% of the sample.

This specimen belongs to a study of T cell clonotyping in hematopoietic cell transplantation (dated by TCRdb to the early 2020s). With regard to the full study: In the study, 140 or so blood samples were gathered from approximately 33 consecutive transplant recipients and their related donors. Recruitment of patients ran from September 2015 to January 2017, and follow-up continued until September 2020 or until death. Results and caveats for the whole study, not just this receptor: Broader TCR repertoire diversity after transplant was predicted by Inverse Simpson Index values from donors and from recipients before transplant. Sample size was limited, and cells were not sorted, so CD4 and CD8 repertoire contributions could not be separated. After transplant, TCR diversity in recipients dropped, and pathologically expanded clonotypes climbed progressively between day 30 and day 180. Recipient repertoires showed only a small fraction of overlap with donor repertoires, and over 97% appeared de novo at the given depth.

Interpreted using the paper, the time point label stands for: 100 days after allo-HCT. Blood from recipients was drawn about 28 days before transplant and again at days 30, 100 and 180 after transplant. Nuclei Lysis Solution was used to extract genomic DNA from fresh or cryopreserved unfractionated peripheral blood mononuclear cells. There are 15 amino acids in the CDR3, from cysteine to phenylalanine inclusive. Only the CDR3 portion is preserved as DNA: 45 bases, with reading frame beginning at the first base. Trimming at the junction amounts to 2 bases on V and 8 bases on J, and the germline ends lie 16 bases apart. The germline V gene encodes CDR1 SGHTA and CDR2 FQGTGA.

The chain is assembled from TRBV7-3 and TRBJ2-1; the D gene is possibly TRBD2, with 6 bases matching. The TCR originated in a male patient aged 50 to 59 who had an allogeneic stem cell transplant from an unrelated donor, so the T cells may come from the graft donor. Some clones in this sample may be carry-over from other donors' samples. The sequences come from peripheral blood mononuclear cells, collected 100 days after allogeneic stem cell transplant. The nucleotide sequence is given as TGTGCCAGCAGCTTAGCCGGAGGGATCGTTCATGAGCAGTTCTTC. This codes for CASSLAGGIVHEQFF.